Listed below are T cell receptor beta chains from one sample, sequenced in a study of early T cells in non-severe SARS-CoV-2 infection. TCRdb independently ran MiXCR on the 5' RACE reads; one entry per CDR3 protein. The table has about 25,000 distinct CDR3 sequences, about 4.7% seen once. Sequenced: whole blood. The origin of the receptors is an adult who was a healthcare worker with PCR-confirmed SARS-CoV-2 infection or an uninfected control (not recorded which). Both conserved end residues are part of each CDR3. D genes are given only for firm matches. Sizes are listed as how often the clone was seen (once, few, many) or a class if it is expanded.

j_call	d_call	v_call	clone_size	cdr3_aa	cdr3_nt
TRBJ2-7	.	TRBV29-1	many	CSVVSGRASYEQYF	TGCAGCGTTGTATCGGGACGCGCCTCCTACGAGCAGTACTTC
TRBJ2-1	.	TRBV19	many	CASSPDGARNEQFF	TGTGCCAGTAGTCCAGACGGGGCCCGCAATGAGCAGTTCTTC
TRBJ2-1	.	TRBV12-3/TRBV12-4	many	CASSLASLSRYNEQFF	TGTGCCAGCAGTCTAGCCTCCCTCAGTAGGTACAATGAGCAGTTCTTC
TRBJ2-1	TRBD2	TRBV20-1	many	CSARWDYTFYNEQFF	TGCAGTGCTAGATGGGACTACACCTTCTACAATGAGCAGTTCTTC
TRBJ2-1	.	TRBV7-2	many	CASSLDTVKNEQFF	TGTGCCAGCAGCTTAGACACGGTTAAGAATGAGCAGTTCTTC
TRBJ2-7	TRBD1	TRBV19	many	CASSIRDSRSYEQYF	TGTGCCAGTAGTATCCGGGACAGCCGCTCCTACGAGCAGTACTTC
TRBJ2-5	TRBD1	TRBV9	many	CASSSRTGSLQETQYF	TGTGCCAGCAGCTCCCGGACAGGGTCCCTCCAAGAGACCCAGTACTTC
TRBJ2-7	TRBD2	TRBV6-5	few	CASSGLAGEPEQYF	TGTGCCAGCAGCGGACTAGCGGGAGAACCCGAGCAGTACTTC
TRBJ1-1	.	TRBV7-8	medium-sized	CASSSTNYGGNTEAFF	TGTGCCAGCAGCTCCACAAATTATGGGGGGAACACTGAAGCTTTCTTT
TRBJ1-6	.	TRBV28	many	CASSLLQSSYNSPLHF	TGTGCCAGCAGTTTACTCCAGAGCTCCTATAATTCACCCCTCCACTTT
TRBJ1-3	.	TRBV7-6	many	CASSLAFSGNTIYF	TGTGCCAGCAGCTTAGCCTTCTCTGGAAACACCATATATTTT
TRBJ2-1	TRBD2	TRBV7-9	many	CASSLVTTSGHNEQFF	TGTGCCAGCAGCTTAGTGACGACTAGCGGTCACAATGAGCAGTTCTTC
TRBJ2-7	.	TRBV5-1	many	CASSLDGRGNEQYF	TGCGCCAGCAGCTTGGACGGCAGGGGAAACGAGCAGTACTTC
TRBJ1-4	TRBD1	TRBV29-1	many	CSVGDRVVGKLFF	TGCAGCGTCGGGGACAGGGTCGTCGGAAAACTGTTTTTT
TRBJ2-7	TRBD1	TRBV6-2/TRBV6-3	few	CASSKTGTSYEQYF	TGTGCCAGCAGCAAGACAGGGACCTCCTACGAGCAGTACTTC
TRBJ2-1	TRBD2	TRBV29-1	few	CSVTSGSHEQFF	TGCAGCGTGACTAGCGGGAGCCATGAGCAGTTCTTC
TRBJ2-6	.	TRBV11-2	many	CASSLSPRGSGANVLTF	TGTGCCAGCAGCTTATCCCCACGGGGATCTGGGGCCAACGTCCTGACTTTC
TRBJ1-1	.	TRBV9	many	CASSVYQGPTEAFF	TGTGCCAGCAGCGTGTATCAAGGTCCCACTGAAGCTTTCTTT
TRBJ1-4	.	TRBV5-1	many	CASSYSGQSAEKLFF	TGCGCCAGCAGCTACTCGGGACAATCAGCTGAAAAACTGTTTTTT
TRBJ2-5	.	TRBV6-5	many	CASSRVRQETQYF	TGTGCCAGCAGTCGCGTGAGGCAGGAGACCCAGTACTTC